This T cell receptor (beta chain) was recovered during a study of cytomegalovirus exposure and HLA in healthy donors. Germline-derived CDR1 and CDR2 are MNHNY and SVGAGI (reference sequence). After removal of 4 bases from V and 4 bases from J, the junction contained 9 bases not matched to a gene. CDR3 length: 15 amino acids. The PCR contained 60 Vbeta and 13 Jbeta primers. Clones were sequenced by immunoSEQ multiplex PCR, and TCRdb holds only the in-frame ones, with some missing. The table records fewer than 45,000 clones, roughly 90% of them present only once. The TCR sequence derives from a woman between 18 and 29 years old in good health and CMV-seronegative. V is TRBV6-6 and J is TRBJ2-7; 8 nucleotides align to TRBD1. The sample consisted of PBMCs. CDR3 bases: TGTGCCAGCAGTTCACCTTACAGGGGGACATACGAGCAGTACTTC. It specifies CASSSPYRGTYEQYF.